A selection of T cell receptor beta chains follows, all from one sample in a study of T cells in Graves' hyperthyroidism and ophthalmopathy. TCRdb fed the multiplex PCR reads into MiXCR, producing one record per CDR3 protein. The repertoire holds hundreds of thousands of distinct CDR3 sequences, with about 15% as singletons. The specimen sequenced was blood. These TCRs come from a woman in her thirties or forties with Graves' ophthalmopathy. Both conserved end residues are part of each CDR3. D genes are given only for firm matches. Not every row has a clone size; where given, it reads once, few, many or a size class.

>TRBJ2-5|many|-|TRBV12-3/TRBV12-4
CASSKTSPETQYF
TGTGCCAGCAGTAAGACTAGTCCGGAGACCCAGTACTTC
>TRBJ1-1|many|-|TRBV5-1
CASSERYSEMNTEAFF
TGCGCCAGCAGCGAACGGTACAGCGAAATGAACACTGAAGCTTTCTTT
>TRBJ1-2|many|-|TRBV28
CASSKILYGYTF
TGTGCCAGCAGCAAGATCCTTTATGGCTACACCTTC
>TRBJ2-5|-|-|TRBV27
CASSLIPDSEETQYF
TGTGCCAGCAGTTTAATCCCCGACAGTGAAGAGACCCAGTACTTC
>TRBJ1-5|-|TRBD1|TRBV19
CASRKWDRDQPQHF
TGTGCCAGCAGGAAGTGGGACAGGGACCAGCCCCAGCATTTT
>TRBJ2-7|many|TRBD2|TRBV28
CASSEKRETYEQYF
TGTGCCAGCAGTGAAAAGCGGGAGACCTACGAGCAGTACTTC
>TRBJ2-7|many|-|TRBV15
CATSRVGTGRNEQYF
TGTGCCACCAGCAGAGTAGGGACGGGTCGGAACGAGCAGTACTTC
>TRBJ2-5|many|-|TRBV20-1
CSASHIGTSLETQYF
TGCAGTGCGAGTCATATAGGAACAAGTCTAGAGACCCAGTACTTC
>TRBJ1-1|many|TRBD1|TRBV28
CASSLGGTEHTEAFF
TGTGCCAGCAGTTTGGGTGGGACAGAACACACTGAAGCTTTCTTT
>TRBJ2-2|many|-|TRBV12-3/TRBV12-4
CASSGGALSLPNGELFF
TGTGCCAGCAGTGGGGGCGCGCTGTCTCTCCCGAACGGGGAGCTGTTTTTT
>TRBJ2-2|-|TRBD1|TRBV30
CARQGVTGELFF
TGTGCCCGACAGGGGGTCACCGGGGAGCTGTTTTTT
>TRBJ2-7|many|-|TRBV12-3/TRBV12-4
CASSLSAGNYEQYF
TGTGCCAGCAGTTTAAGCGCGGGTAACTACGAGCAGTACTTC
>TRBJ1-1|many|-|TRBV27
CASSSGAMDGTEAFF
TGTGCCAGCAGTTCCGGAGCCATGGATGGCACTGAAGCTTTCTTT
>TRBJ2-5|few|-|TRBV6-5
CASSLTGPQETQYF
TGTGCCAGCAGTTTAACGGGGCCACAAGAGACCCAGTACTTC
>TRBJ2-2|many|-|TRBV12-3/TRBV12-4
CASTKGSRGTNTGELFF
TGTGCCAGCACAAAGGGGTCTCGGGGGACGAACACCGGGGAGCTGTTTTTT
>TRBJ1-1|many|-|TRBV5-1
CASSGTGTLEAFF
TGCGCCAGCAGCGGAACAGGAACCCTTGAAGCTTTCTTT
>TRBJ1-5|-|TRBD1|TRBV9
CASSAGQGRQPQHF
TGTGCCAGCAGCGCCGGACAGGGACGACAGCCCCAGCATTTT
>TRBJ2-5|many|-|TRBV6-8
CASSPLTETQYF
TGTGCCAGCAGCCCCCTTACAGAGACCCAGTACTTC
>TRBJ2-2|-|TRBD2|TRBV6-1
CASIRGLAVNTGELFF
TGTGCCAGCATCAGGGGACTAGCGGTAAACACCGGGGAGCTGTTTTTT
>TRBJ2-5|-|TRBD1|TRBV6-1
CASSPDPGTEETQYF
TGTGCCAGCAGCCCCGATCCCGGGACAGAAGAGACCCAGTACTTC
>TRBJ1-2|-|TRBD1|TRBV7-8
CASSRGTVGYGYTF
TGTGCCAGCAGCCGGGGGACAGTCGGCTATGGCTACACCTTC
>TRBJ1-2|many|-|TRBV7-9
CASSTSDTGYGYTF
TGTGCCAGCAGCACTTCGGACACGGGCTATGGCTACACCTTC
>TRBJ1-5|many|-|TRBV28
CASKGGVNQPQHF
TGTGCCAGCAAGGGAGGGGTAAATCAGCCCCAGCATTTT
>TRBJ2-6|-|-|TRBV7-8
CASSQSLLGANVLTF
TGTGCCAGCAGTCAAAGCTTGTTGGGGGCCAACGTCCTGACTTTC
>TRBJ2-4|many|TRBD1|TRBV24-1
CATSDPGQWENIQYF
TGTGCCACCAGTGACCCGGGACAGTGGGAAAACATTCAGTACTTC
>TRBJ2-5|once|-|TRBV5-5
CASSPLIGLNQETQYF
TGTGCCAGCAGCCCCTTGATCGGACTCAACCAAGAGACCCAGTACTTC
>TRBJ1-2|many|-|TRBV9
CASRHLTDYGYTF
TGTGCCAGCAGACATCTCACCGACTATGGCTACACCTTC
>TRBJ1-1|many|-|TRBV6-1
CASSEGDRTEAFF
TGTGCCAGCAGTGAAGGGGACCGCACTGAAGCTTTCTTT
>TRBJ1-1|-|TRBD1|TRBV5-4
CASSPGQGTGEAFF
TGTGCCAGCAGCCCGGGACAGGGTACTGGTGAAGCTTTCTTT
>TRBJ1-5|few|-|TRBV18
CASGSDEARNQPQHF
TGTGCCAGCGGCTCGGACGAGGCCCGAAATCAGCCCCAGCATTTT
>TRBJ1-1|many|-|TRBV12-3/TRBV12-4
CASSPQGRTEAFF
TGTGCCAGCAGTCCCCAGGGGAGGACTGAAGCTTTCTTT
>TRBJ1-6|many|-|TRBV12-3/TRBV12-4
CASSSQGGDNSPLHF
TGTGCCAGCAGTTCTCAGGGAGGAGATAATTCACCCCTCCACTTT
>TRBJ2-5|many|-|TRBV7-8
CASSRSMVQETQYF
TGTGCCAGCAGCAGGTCCATGGTCCAAGAGACCCAGTACTTC